This T cell receptor beta chain was sequenced in a study of a mutant IDH1 vaccine in newly diagnosed glioma. In the study overall: Earlier treatment was radiotherapy, temozolomide, or both, with most getting both. General study results and limits: The study observed vaccine-induced immune responses in just over 90% of patients.

The time point denotes: week 35, safety follow-up. Mutant IDH1 20-mer peptide, at 300 ug, made up each vaccine dose, with topical imiquimod. In weeks 1, 3, 5, 7, 11, 15, 19 and 23, patients were immunized, eight times in all. Donor diagnoses consisted of new WHO grade 3 or 4 IDH1-mutant, ATRX-lost astrocytomas. The ends were cut back, 5 bases at V and 1 base at J, with 14 bases in the middle. The CDR3 is made up of 15 amino acids. The germline gives CDR1 MNHEY, CDR2 SMNVEV (reference sequence). Profiling relied on immunoSEQ multiplex PCR, and the TCRdb table lists in-frame clones only, not all of them. Found here are tens of thousands of clones, 60% to 85% of them singletons; the top ten hold 12%. In the case of this clone: What it binds is not known.

The chain recombines TRBV27 with TRBJ1-1, with unresolved D. The TCR originated in a man aged 40-49 years with glioma. Sample: PBMCs, taken from a glioma patient whose treatment included an IDH1 peptide vaccine. DNA of the CDR3: TGTGCCAGCAGTAATGTCCCTGAGTCGAACACTGAAGCTTTCTTT. Protein sequence: CASSNVPESNTEAFF.